Here is one T cell receptor beta chain with its context. What it binds is not known. Expressed TCRB transcripts got sequenced, as all isolated RNA was reverse transcribed. Assay used: immunoSEQ multiplex PCR; TCRdb lists only in-frame clones, some missing. The sample carries fewer than 350,000 clones, roughly 15% recorded once. Averaging approximately 120 mL, one heparinised blood draw came from each individual donor. The record originates from a study of beta chain features in type 1 diabetes. Whole-study results and caveats: The naive, central memory and Treg TCRB repertoires of patients appeared to be more similar to one another than those of healthy donors. TCRB CDR3 length was moderately but significantly reduced in all four CD4+ subsets of Type 1 diabetes patients. A definitive answer on HLA type influencing TCRB rearrangement was not reached here. At VDJ recombination sites, type 1 diabetes patients had fewer insertions and more deleted nucleotides.

This sequence originates from a man aged 18 to 35 with type 1 diabetes. The specimen was naive CD4+ T cells from blood.

CDR3 DNA: TGTGCCAGCACGTCGGGACAGGGGGGATACAATGAGCAGTTCTTC. Translation gives CASTSGQGGYNEQFF. The chain links TRBV5-4 to TRBJ2-1; 11 bases match TRBD1. CDR1 and CDR2 (germline): SGHNT, YYREEE (reference sequence). V dropped 6 bases and J dropped 4; count of bases not matched to a gene: 6. The CDR3 runs to 15 residues.